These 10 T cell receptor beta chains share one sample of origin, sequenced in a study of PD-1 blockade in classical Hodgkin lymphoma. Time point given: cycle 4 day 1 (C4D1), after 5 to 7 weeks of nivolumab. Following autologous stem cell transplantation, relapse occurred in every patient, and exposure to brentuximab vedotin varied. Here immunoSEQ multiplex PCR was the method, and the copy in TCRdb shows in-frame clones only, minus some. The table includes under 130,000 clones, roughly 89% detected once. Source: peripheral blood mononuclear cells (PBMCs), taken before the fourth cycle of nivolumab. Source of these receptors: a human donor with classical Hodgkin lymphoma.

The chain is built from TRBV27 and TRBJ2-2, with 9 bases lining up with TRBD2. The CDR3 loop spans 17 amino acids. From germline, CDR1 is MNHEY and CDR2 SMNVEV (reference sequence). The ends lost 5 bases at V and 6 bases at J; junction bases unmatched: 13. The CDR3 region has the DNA TGTGCCAGCAGTCGACTAGCGGAGAGGGGAGGACCCGGGGAGCTGTTTTTT. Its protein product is CASSRLAERGGPGELFF.

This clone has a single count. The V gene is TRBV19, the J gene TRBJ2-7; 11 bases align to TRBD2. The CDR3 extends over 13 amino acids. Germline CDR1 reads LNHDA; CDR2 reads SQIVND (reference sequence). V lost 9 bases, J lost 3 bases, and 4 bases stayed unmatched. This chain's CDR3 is CASRGLADYEQYF. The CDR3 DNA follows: TGTGCCAGCCGGGGACTAGCGGACTACGAGCAGTACTTC.

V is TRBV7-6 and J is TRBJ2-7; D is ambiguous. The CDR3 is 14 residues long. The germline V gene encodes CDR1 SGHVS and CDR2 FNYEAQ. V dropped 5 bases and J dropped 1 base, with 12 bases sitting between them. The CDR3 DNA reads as TGTGCCAGCAGCCCGATCGACAAATCCTACGAGCAGTACTTC. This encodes CASSPIDKSYEQYF.

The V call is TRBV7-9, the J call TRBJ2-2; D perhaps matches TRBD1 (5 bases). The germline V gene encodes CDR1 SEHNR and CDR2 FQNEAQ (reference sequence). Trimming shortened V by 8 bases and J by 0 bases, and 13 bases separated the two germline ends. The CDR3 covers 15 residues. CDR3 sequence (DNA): TGTGCCAGCCCCCGGACACAGGCGAACACCGGGGAGCTGTTTTTT. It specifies CASPRTQANTGELFF.

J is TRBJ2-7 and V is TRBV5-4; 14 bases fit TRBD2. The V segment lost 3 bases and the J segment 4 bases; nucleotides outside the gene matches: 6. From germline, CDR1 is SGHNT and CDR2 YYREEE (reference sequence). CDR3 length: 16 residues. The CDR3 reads CASSSEGTSGSYEQYF. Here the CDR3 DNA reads TGTGCCAGCAGCTCGGAGGGGACTAGCGGGAGTTACGAGCAGTACTTC.

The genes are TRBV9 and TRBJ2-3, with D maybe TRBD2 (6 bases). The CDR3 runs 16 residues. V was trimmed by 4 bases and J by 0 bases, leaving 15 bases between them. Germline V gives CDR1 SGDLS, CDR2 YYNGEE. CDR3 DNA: TGTGCCAGCAGCCCCCGGACTACCCAAAGCACAGATACGCAGTATTTT. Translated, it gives CASSPRTTQSTDTQYF.

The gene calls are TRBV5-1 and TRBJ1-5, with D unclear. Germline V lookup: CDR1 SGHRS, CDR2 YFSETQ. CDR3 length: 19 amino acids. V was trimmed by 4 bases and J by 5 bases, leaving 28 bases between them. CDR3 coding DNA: TGCGCCAGCAGCGTTGAGAGCGATCCGGGTCAGGACCGAGATCAGCCCCAGCATTTT. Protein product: CASSVESDPGQDRDQPQHF.

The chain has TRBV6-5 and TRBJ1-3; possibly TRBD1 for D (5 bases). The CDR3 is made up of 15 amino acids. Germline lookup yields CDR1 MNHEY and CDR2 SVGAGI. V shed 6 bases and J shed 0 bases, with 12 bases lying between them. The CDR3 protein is CASSTRTRSGNTIYF. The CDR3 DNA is TGTGCCAGCAGCACCCGGACACGCTCTGGAAACACCATATATTTT.

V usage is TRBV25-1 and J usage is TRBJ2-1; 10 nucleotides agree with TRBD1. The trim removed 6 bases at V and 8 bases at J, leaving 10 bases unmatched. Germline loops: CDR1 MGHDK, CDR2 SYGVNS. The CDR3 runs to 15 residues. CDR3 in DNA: TGTGCCAGCAGGAGACAGGGGGCAAGGATAGATGAGCAGTTCTTC. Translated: CASRRQGARIDEQFF. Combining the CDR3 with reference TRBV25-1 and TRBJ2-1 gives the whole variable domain EADIYQTPRYLVIGTGKKITLECSQTMGHDKMYWYQQDPGMELHLIHYSYGVNSTEKGDLSSESTVSRIRTEHFPLTLESARPSHTSQYLCASRRQGARIDEQFFGPGTRLTVL.

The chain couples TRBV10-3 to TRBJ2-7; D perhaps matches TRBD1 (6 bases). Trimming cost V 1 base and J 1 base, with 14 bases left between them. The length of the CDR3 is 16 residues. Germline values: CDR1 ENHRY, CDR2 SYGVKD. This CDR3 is CAISEWVGRGSYEQYF. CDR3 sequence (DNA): TGTGCCATCAGTGAGTGGGTTGGCAGGGGTTCCTACGAGCAGTACTTC.